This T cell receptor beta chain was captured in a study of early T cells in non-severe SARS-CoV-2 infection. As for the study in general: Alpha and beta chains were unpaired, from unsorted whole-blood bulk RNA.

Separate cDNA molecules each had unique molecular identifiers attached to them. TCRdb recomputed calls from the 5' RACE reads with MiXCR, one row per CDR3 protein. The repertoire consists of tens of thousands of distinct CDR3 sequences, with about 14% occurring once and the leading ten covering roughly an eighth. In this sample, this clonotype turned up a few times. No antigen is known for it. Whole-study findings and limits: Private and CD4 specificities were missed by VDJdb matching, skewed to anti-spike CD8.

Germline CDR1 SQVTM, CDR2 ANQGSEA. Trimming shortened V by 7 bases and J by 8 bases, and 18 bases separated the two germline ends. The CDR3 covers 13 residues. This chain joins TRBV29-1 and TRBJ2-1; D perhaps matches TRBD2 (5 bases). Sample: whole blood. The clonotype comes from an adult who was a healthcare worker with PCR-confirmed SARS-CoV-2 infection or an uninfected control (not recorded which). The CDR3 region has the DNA TGCAGCGGCCGACAACACGGGCGGGATGAGCAGTTCTTC. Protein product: CSGRQHGRDEQFF.